This is a list of T cell receptor beta chains from one sample in a study of cytomegalovirus exposure and HLA in healthy donors. The protocol was immunoSEQ multiplex PCR, while the TCRdb copy is restricted to in-frame clones and leaves out a portion. The table has over 150,000 clones, over 70% seen once. The sequenced sample was PBMCs. These receptors originate from a man aged 25 to 40 in good health and CMV-seronegative. Both conserved end residues are part of each CDR3. The order of the fields is clone size, D gene, J gene, V gene, CDR3 protein, CDR3 DNA. A D gene is named only where the DNA matches it firmly. Size is omitted from some rows. Given values are once, few, many or a class for expanded clones.

few TRBD1 TRBJ1-2 TRBV28 CASSLRQGFGHGYTF TGTGCCAGCAGTTTAAGACAGGGCTTCGGTCATGGCTACACCTTC
- TRBD1 TRBJ1-3 TRBV15 CATRPRGNSGNTIYF TGTGCCACCAGGCCCAGGGGGAACTCTGGAAACACCATATATTTT
- TRBD2 TRBJ2-7 TRBV13 CASSPRGLASYEQYF TGTGCCAGCAGCCCCCGGGGACTAGCCTCCTACGAGCAGTACTTC
- - TRBJ1-1 TRBV18 CASSPQSWGETEAFF TGTGCCAGCTCACCACAATCGTGGGGGGAGACTGAAGCTTTCTTT
few TRBD2 TRBJ2-2 TRBV2 CASRGGLAGPNTGELFF TGTGCCAGCAGGGGGGGACTAGCGGGGCCGAACACCGGGGAGCTGTTTTTT
- TRBD1 TRBJ1-1 TRBV19 CASSGPGQGFWNTEAFF TGTGCCAGTAGTGGACCGGGACAGGGGTTTTGGAACACTGAAGCTTTCTTT
- - TRBJ1-1 TRBV5-1 CASRYIQGRNTEAFF TGCGCCAGCAGGTATATACAGGGAAGAAACACTGAAGCTTTCTTT
- - TRBJ2-7 TRBV11-2 CASSSVRSPYEQYF TGTGCCAGCAGCTCTGTCCGGTCGCCCTACGAGCAGTACTTC
- TRBD1 TRBJ2-7 TRBV9 CASSRPNRGRYEQYF TGTGCCAGCAGCCGGCCAAACAGGGGGCGGTACGAGCAGTACTTC
once TRBD2 TRBJ2-7 TRBV7-9 CSSSSQTSLGPLYYEQYF TGTTCCAGCAGCTCACAGACTAGCTTAGGACCCCTCTACTACGAGCAGTACTTC
once - TRBJ2-1 TRBV7-7 CASSLGFPGSSYNEQFF TGTGCCAGCAGCTTAGGCTTCCCGGGGAGCTCCTACAATGAGCAGTTCTTC
once TRBD1 TRBJ2-3 TRBV5-1 CASSPRTGGAGDTQYF TGCGCCAGCAGCCCTCGGACAGGGGGCGCAGGAGATACGCAGTATTTT
- TRBD1 TRBJ2-7 TRBV5-4 CASSKKTGASLYEQYF TGTGCCAGCAGCAAAAAGACAGGGGCTTCCCTCTACGAGCAGTACTTC
- - TRBJ2-3 TRBV6-1 CASSEAQGSTDTQYF TGTGCCAGCAGTGAAGCGCAGGGAAGCACAGATACGCAGTATTTT
- - TRBJ2-4 TRBV7-3 CASSLKQGRIENIQYF TGTGCCAGCAGCTTAAAGCAGGGCAGAATAGAAAACATTCAGTACTTC
- TRBD2 TRBJ2-3 TRBV7-2 CASSVSGGGTDTQYF TGTGCCAGCAGCGTTAGCGGGGGGGGCACAGATACGCAGTATTTT
- - TRBJ2-2 TRBV29-1 CTSWGEGGELFF TGCACCAGCTGGGGCGAAGGCGGGGAGCTGTTTTTT
- - TRBJ2-7 TRBV27 CASSFRVFGGSYEQYF TGTGCCAGCAGTTTTCGAGTATTCGGGGGCTCCTACGAGCAGTACTTC
- - TRBJ2-1 TRBV6-4 CASSEQGGSYNEQFF TGTGCCAGCAGTGAACAGGGTGGGTCCTACAATGAGCAGTTCTTC
- - TRBJ1-2 TRBV29-1 CSVVIGSDYGYTF TGCAGCGTTGTCATAGGGAGCGACTATGGCTACACCTTC
- - TRBJ1-1 TRBV30 CVGGVRLATEAFF TGTGTCGGAGGGGTCCGGTTGGCCACTGAAGCTTTCTTT
- TRBD2 TRBJ2-1 TRBV6-5 CASSSAGLLYNEQFF TGTGCCAGCAGTTCAGCGGGACTTCTCTACAATGAGCAGTTCTTC
few - TRBJ1-1 TRBV5-1 CASTLRGGTEAFF TGCGCCAGCACCCTGAGGGGGGGCACTGAAGCTTTCTTT
- TRBD2 TRBJ2-1 TRBV11-2 CASSRPLAGKGNEQFF TGTGCCAGCAGCCGACCACTAGCGGGAAAAGGGAATGAGCAGTTCTTC
- - TRBJ2-2 TRBV11-2 CASSLTVTGELFF TGTGCCAGCAGCCTAACAGTCACCGGGGAGCTGTTTTTT
- TRBD1 TRBJ1-4 TRBV30 CAWSETGDEKLFF TGTGCCTGGAGCGAGACAGGGGATGAAAAACTGTTTTTT
- TRBD1 TRBJ2-2 TRBV30 CAWSHLRDRGPGELFF TGTGCCTGGAGCCACCTCCGGGACAGGGGGCCCGGGGAGCTGTTTTTT
- - TRBJ2-3 TRBV5-1 CASSLGGIAPDTQYF TGCGCCAGCAGCTTGGGAGGTATCGCCCCAGATACGCAGTATTTT